One and the same sample provided the 27 T cell receptor beta chains below, sequenced in a study of blood T cell repertoires in COVID-19. TCRdb's copy holds only in-frame clones and misses some; the assay was immunoSEQ multiplex PCR. The sample has about 380,000 clones, roughly 90% seen once. The sequenced sample was peripheral blood. These receptors were taken from a man aged 18 to 29 with active or convalescent COVID-19.

The V call is TRBV19, the J call TRBJ1-1; a weak D match, TRBD1 (6 bases). Germline lookup yields CDR1 LNHDA and CDR2 SQIVND (reference sequence). This CDR3 has 14 amino acids. V lost 1 base and J 11 bases, leaving 17 bases between the germline ends. The CDR3 loop reads CASSIGSGGAAAFF. DNA for the CDR3: TGTGCCAGTAGTATAGGCTCTGGGGGCGCCGCGGCTTTCTTT.

This clone was seen many times. This chain uses TRBV12-5 with TRBJ2-1, with D tentatively TRBD2 (6 bases). Germline CDR1 is LGHNT and CDR2 is FRNRAP. The CDR3 runs 14 residues. V was cut by 6 bases and J by 3 bases, with 12 bases left in between. The CDR3 region is CASGSTGVYNEQFF. CDR3 DNA sequence: TGTGCTAGTGGGTCGACGGGGGTCTACAATGAGCAGTTCTTC.

V usage is TRBV6-5 and J usage is TRBJ1-1, with D uncertain. Germline CDR1 reads MNHEY; CDR2 reads SVGAGI. CDR3 length: 13 amino acids. V lost 1 base, J lost 4 bases, and 7 bases lay in between. The chain's CDR3 is CASSYFLGTEAFF. CDR3 nucleotide sequence: TGTGCCAGCAGTTACTTCCTCGGCACTGAAGCTTTCTTT.

The chain is built from TRBV9 and TRBJ2-7, with 8 bases that match TRBD2. Germline V gene data show CDR1 as SGDLS and CDR2 as YYNGEE. The V gene end was trimmed by 0 bases and the J gene end by 6 bases; junction bases not matched to a gene: 14. The CDR3 length is 17 residues. CDR3 sequence (DNA): TGTGCCAGCAGCGTAGCGGGGGGGGTCGGGTCTTTCGGCGAGCAGTACTTC. This translates into CASSVAGGVGSFGEQYF.

V usage is TRBV4-2 and J usage is TRBJ2-3, with 8 nucleotides matching TRBD1. The CDR3 runs 17 residues. Germline CDR1 LGHNA, CDR2 YNFKEQ. J lost 0 bases, V lost 1 base, and 6 bases had no gene match. The CDR3 DNA follows: TGTGCCAGCAGCCAAGTGACAGGGGCTCGAAGCACAGATACGCAGTATTTT. As protein: CASSQVTGARSTDTQYF.

On this clone: The same CDR3 also results from other DNA sequences found in this sample. J is TRBJ1-5 and V is TRBV19; D remains unclear. This CDR3 comprises 13 residues. Trimming pared 3 bases from V and 4 bases from J, leaving 7 bases between. Germline-derived CDR1 and CDR2 are LNHDA and SQIVND (reference sequence). The CDR3 reads CASSISGNQPQHF. The CDR3 DNA follows: TGTGCCAGTAGTATCTCAGGTAATCAGCCCCAGCATTTT.

The CDR3 protein is CASSNPGADYNEQFF. The CDR3 region has the DNA TGTGCCAGCAGCAATCCGGGAGCGGACTACAATGAGCAGTTCTTC. V is TRBV21-1 and J is TRBJ2-1; the D call in the table, TRBD2, was not verified against the DNA. TRBV21-1 is a listed pseudogene. The CDR3 covers 15 residues.

CDR3 in amino acids: CASSFTSGAGEEDTQYF. The CDR3 nucleotides are TGTGCCAGCAGCTTTACTAGCGGGGCGGGGGAGGAAGATACGCAGTATTTT. The rearrangement joins TRBV7-2 to TRBJ2-3; 10 bases line up with TRBD2. Germline CDR1 is SGHTA and CDR2 is FQGNSA. This CDR3 is 17 amino acids long. V was pared by 3 bases and J by 5 bases, with 11 bases of the junction left unmatched.

The chain uses TRBV11-2 and TRBJ2-5; D may be TRBD2 (5 bases). The CDR3 runs to 13 residues. Germline assignment: CDR1 SGHAT and CDR2 FQNNGV. V gave up 5 bases and J gave up 6 bases, with 13 bases separating them. CDR3: CASSGRESKTQYF. The CDR3 DNA reads as TGTGCCAGCAGCGGCCGGGAATCCAAGACCCAGTACTTC.

The chain joins TRBV7-3 to TRBJ1-2; unclear D gene. Germline V gives CDR1 SGHTA, CDR2 FQGTGA. The CDR3 has 13 amino acids. V lost 1 base and J 4 bases, leaving 7 bases between the germline ends. CDR3 sequence: CASSLIGGYGYTF. The CDR3 DNA reads TGTGCCAGCAGCTTAATAGGCGGCTATGGCTACACCTTC.

The chain links TRBV6-5 to TRBJ1-1, with unresolved D. The CDR3 loop spans 14 amino acids. The germline gives CDR1 MNHEY, CDR2 SVGAGI. V was pared by 2 bases and J by 0 bases, with 7 bases between. In DNA form, the CDR3 reads TGTGCCAGCAGTTACGCGGAAGTGAACACTGAAGCTTTCTTT. It is translated as CASSYAEVNTEAFF.

V and J are TRBV6-2 or TRBV6-3 and TRBJ2-1, with 9 bases matching TRBD2. The CDR3 runs 17 residues. Germline V CDR1 and CDR2: MNHEY, SVGEGT. J gave up 6 bases and V 0 bases, and 9 bases lay outside the gene matches. The CDR3 loop reads CASSYSLGTRGGNEQFF. CDR3 bases: TGTGCCAGCAGTTACTCCCTCGGGACGCGGGGGGGCAATGAGCAGTTCTTC.

The J gene is TRBJ1-5, the V gene TRBV5-5; 7 positions agree with TRBD1. J was trimmed by 3 bases and V by 4 bases; bases with no gene match: 7. The germline V gene encodes CDR1 SGHKS and CDR2 YYEKEE (reference sequence). CDR3 length equals 15 residues. CDR3 region: CASSEIGTDNQPQHF. For the CDR3, the DNA is TGTGCCAGCAGCGAGATCGGGACAGACAATCAGCCCCAGCATTTT.

V gene TRBV5-1 combines with J gene TRBJ2-1; 7 positions agree with TRBD1. This CDR3 is 15 amino acids long. V dropped 4 bases and J dropped 2; count of bases not matched to a gene: 6. Germline V CDR1 and CDR2: SGHRS, YFSETQ. CDR3 region: CASSGTGTAYNEQFF. CDR3 nucleotide sequence: TGCGCCAGCAGCGGAACCGGGACAGCCTACAATGAGCAGTTCTTC.

This chain connects TRBV29-1 to TRBJ2-5, with D tentatively TRBD1 (6 bases). V was trimmed by 3 bases and J by 7 bases, leaving 12 bases between them. The CDR3 loop spans 12 amino acids. The germline V gene encodes CDR1 SQVTM and CDR2 ANQGSEA. The CDR3 region is CSVDSETGTQYF. CDR3 in DNA: TGCAGCGTTGACAGTGAGACAGGGACCCAGTACTTC. Full variable domain (rest looked up from reference TRBV29-1 and TRBJ2-5): SAVISQKPSRDICQRGTSLTIQCQVDSQVTMMFWYRQQPGQSLTLIATANQGSEATYESGFVIDKFPISRPNLTFSTLTVSNMSPEDSSIYLCSVDSETGTQYFGPGTRLLVL.

The CDR3 nucleotides read TGCGCCAGCAGACAGGGCAATGAGCAGTTCTTC. Its protein is CASRQGNEQFF. This sequence joins TRBV4-1 and TRBJ2-1; D possibly corresponds to TRBD1 (6 bases). Germline CDR1 reads MGHRA; CDR2 reads YSYEKL. The CDR3 is made up of 11 amino acids. The V end lost 6 bases, the J end lost 6 bases, and 6 bases lay between the germline ends.

The chain couples TRBV19 to TRBJ1-2; no firm D call. This CDR3 comprises 13 residues. V dropped 3 bases and J dropped 3 bases, with 8 bases sitting between them. Looked up from germline, CDR1 is LNHDA and CDR2 is SQIVND (reference sequence). The CDR3 loop is CASSIGHDYGYTF. Here the CDR3 DNA reads TGTGCCAGTAGTATTGGGCATGACTATGGCTACACCTTC.

This clone has only a few counts. The V gene is TRBV6-5, the J gene TRBJ1-5; no clear D. Deletions cut 5 bases from V and 3 bases from J, with 11 bases between. The CDR3 has 14 residues. Germline V gene lookup returns CDR1 MNHEY and CDR2 SVGAGI. The CDR3 nucleotides read TGTGCCAGCAGTCCCTCAGGACTCAATCAGCCCCAGCATTTT. This codes for CASSPSGLNQPQHF.

The gene calls are TRBV6-5 and TRBJ2-7; D is undetermined. The germline gives CDR1 MNHEY, CDR2 SVGAGI. V lost 2 bases to trimming and J lost 5 bases, with 4 bases between them. CDR3 length equals 11 residues. CDR3 sequence reads: CASSYSDEQYF. The CDR3 DNA reads as TGTGCCAGCAGTTACAGCGACGAGCAGTACTTC.

V is TRBV18 and J is TRBJ2-2, with D perhaps TRBD1 (6 bases). The V gene's germline CDR1 is KGHSH and CDR2 LQKENI. V lost 3 bases and J 2 bases, leaving 10 bases between the germline ends. CDR3 length equals 15 residues. CDR3 in DNA: TGTGCCAGCTCACCGCGGACAGCAAACACCGGGGAGCTGTTTTTT. Amino acid sequence: CASSPRTANTGELFF. The entire variable domain, with the rest obtained from reference TRBV18 and TRBJ2-2, is as follows: NAGVMQNPRHLVRRRGQEARLRCSPMKGHSHVYWYRQLPEEGLKFMVYLQKENIIDESGMPKERFSAEFPKEGPSILRIQQVVRGDSAAYFCASSPRTANTGELFFGEGSRLTVL.

The rearrangement uses TRBV5-6 and TRBJ2-7; D possibly corresponds to TRBD2 (6 bases). Deletions cut 4 bases from V and 2 bases from J, with 16 bases between. The length of the CDR3 is 15 residues. In germline, CDR1 is SGHDT, CDR2 YYEEEE. The DNA for the CDR3 is TGTGCCAGCAGCCCCCCCGGGCGGGGCCCCTACGAGCAGTACTTC. It specifies CASSPPGRGPYEQYF.

This chain joins TRBV29-1 and TRBJ2-5, with TRBD2 as a possible D gene (6 bases). Trimming removed 2 bases at V and 2 bases at J, with 9 bases between. Germline-derived CDR1 and CDR2 are SQVTM and ANQGSEA. This CDR3 has 13 amino acids. The CDR3 DNA sequence: TGCAGCGTTGAATATGGGGGGCAAGAGACCCAGTACTTC. Its protein product is CSVEYGGQETQYF.

CDR3 DNA sequence: TGCGCCAGCAGCCAGTACTGGGGGCAGGACACTGAAGCTTTCTTT. This sequence encodes CASSQYWGQDTEAFF. The chain links TRBV4-1 to TRBJ1-1, with D maybe TRBD1 (6 bases). The ends were cut back, 3 bases at V and 3 bases at J, with 14 bases in the middle. Germline V gene sequence: CDR1 MGHRA, CDR2 YSYEKL. The CDR3 contains 15 residues.

The genes are TRBV7-3 and TRBJ2-1, with 9 bases fitting TRBD2. The trim removed 8 bases at V and 7 bases at J, leaving 3 bases unmatched. Germline loops: CDR1 SGHTA, CDR2 FQGTGA. This CDR3 region has 12 residues. The CDR3 region has the DNA TGTGCCAGCGGGACTAGCCCAAATGAGCAGTTCTTC. Its translation is CASGTSPNEQFF.

The chain couples TRBV27 to TRBJ1-2; a possible D gene is TRBD1 (5 bases). The V gene's germline CDR1 is MNHEY and CDR2 SMNVEV (reference sequence). CDR3 length: 12 amino acids. Between the trimmed V and J ends, which lost 3 bases and 6 bases, there was a span of 8 bases. CDR3 nucleotide sequence: TGTGCCAGCAGTTTGAAAGGGGATGGCTACACCTTC. It encodes CASSLKGDGYTF.

The V gene is TRBV9, the J gene TRBJ1-5; D is perhaps TRBD1 (5 bases). Germline CDR1 reads SGDLS; CDR2 reads YYNGEE. The CDR3 loop spans 16 amino acids. The germline V and J ends were trimmed by 4 bases and 0 bases, with 14 bases remaining between them. As DNA, the CDR3 is TGTGCCAGCAGCTCCGGACACCCGAATAGCAATCAGCCCCAGCATTTT. The encoded protein is CASSSGHPNSNQPQHF.

J is TRBJ1-3 and V is TRBV28, with no clear D. CDR3 size: 12 residues. Trimming removed 3 bases from V and 4 bases from J, with 4 bases in between. Germline V gene sequence: CDR1 MDHEN, CDR2 SYDVKM. For the CDR3, the DNA is TGTGCCAGCAGTTTCGGGGGAAACACCATATATTTT. Its protein product is CASSFGGNTIYF.